This T cell receptor beta chain is drawn from a study of RUNX1 and TCR beta rearrangement in T-cell leukemia (dated by TCRdb to about 2020). In the study overall: The study compared TCR beta rearrangements and CDR3 junctions in some 13 T-ALLs carrying mono-allelic acquired RUNX1 mutations versus some 11 RUNX1 wildtype T-ALLs. All RUNX1 mutations in the mutated group were heterozygous, nine to eleven in the Runt homology domain and a few in the transactivation domain. The RUNX1 wildtype T-ALLs were matched for an immature maturation arrest stage, which was defined as lacking cytoplasmic or surface TCR beta protein. RUNX1 wildtype T-ALLs were selected to carry at least incomplete clonal TCR beta rearrangements, enabling D1 versus D2 segment comparison. The RUNX1-mutated T-ALLs covered a wider range of maturation arrest stages, including cases that were arrested before TCR beta rearrangement began. TCR beta rearrangements in human T-ALL were analyzed for comparison with results obtained from a Runx1 knockout mouse model. An earlier study had established the RUNX1 mutation status of the T-ALL cases. The multicentric trials were GRAALL-2003 and GRAALL-2005. TCR rearrangements were assessed by Genescan analysis after EuroClonality multiplex PCR on genomic DNA.

This clonotype is categorized as large (0.1 to 1%). The antigen it binds to is not known. Within one base of it there is no much larger clone, and no base qualities were kept. For oncotyping and quantification of minimal residual disease, T-ALL samples were taken at diagnosis from children and adults treated according to protocol. Receptor libraries were prepared by PCR. TCRdb shows the sequencer as Illumina MiSeq. Characterization of TCR beta DJ and VDJ rearrangements was performed by next generation amplicon sequencing. The study's own analysis went as follows. Clonal TCR beta rearrangements were identified by analyzing amplicon sequencing data with the Vidjil software. TCR beta rearrangement characteristics of the RUNX1-mutated and wildtype groups were compared using two-tailed Fisher exact tests. The public reads were run again by TCRdb, first through fastp at Q25 and then through MiXCR, and only productive beta chains were kept. A single entry per CDR3 protein holds the most common genes and DNA from its merged rows. The V and J calls, along with clone size, are taken from TCRdb and not from the paper's own processing. This sample gives about 140 distinct CDR3 sequences in total; roughly a quarter of them show up just once. The biggest ten clones account for around three fifths of the sample.

On the study overall, not on this receptor specifically: Clonal TCR beta rearrangements were carried by fewer RUNX1-mutated T-ALLs (approximately 64%) than has been reported for T-ALL generally (over 75%). TCR beta CDR3 length or D segment truncation in T-ALLs could not be evaluated because too few clonal rearrangements were available. No significant difference in TCR beta D1 segment usage was found between RUNX1-mutated (roughly 80%) and wildtype (61%) T-ALL clonal rearrangements. RUNX1-mutated and wildtype T-ALLs showed similar TCR beta J1 cluster usage, with no significant difference.

From the cysteine up to the phenylalanine, the CDR3 has a length of 15 residues. Only the CDR3 DNA stays, 45 bases, in frame from base 1. V drops 2 bases and J drops 0 bases, leaving 10 bases in between. The germline V gene specifies MNHEY as CDR1 and SVGAGI as CDR2. Material for sequencing was blood. This receptor was identified in a female donor with T-cell acute lymphoblastic leukemia. The chain is assembled from TRBV6-5 and TRBJ1-1; no D gene call is confident. The CDR3 protein: CASSYLTSLNTEAFF. The base sequence is TGTGCCAGCAGTTACCTGACGAGTCTGAACACTGAAGCTTTCTTT.